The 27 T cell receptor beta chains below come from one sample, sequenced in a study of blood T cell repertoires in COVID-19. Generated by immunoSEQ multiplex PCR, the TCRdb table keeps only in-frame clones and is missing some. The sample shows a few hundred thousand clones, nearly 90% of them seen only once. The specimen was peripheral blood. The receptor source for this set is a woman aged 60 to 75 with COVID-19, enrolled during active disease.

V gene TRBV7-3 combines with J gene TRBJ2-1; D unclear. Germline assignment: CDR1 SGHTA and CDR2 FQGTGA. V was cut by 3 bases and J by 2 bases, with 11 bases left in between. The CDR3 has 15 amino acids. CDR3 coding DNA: TGTGCCAGCAGCTTGGCCGGCGGAACCTACAATGAGCAGTTCTTC. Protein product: CASSLAGGTYNEQFF.

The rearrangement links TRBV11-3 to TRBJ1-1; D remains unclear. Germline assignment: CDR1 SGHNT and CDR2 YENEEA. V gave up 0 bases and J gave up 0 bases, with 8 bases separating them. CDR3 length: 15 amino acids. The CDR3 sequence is CASSLEGRLNTEAFF. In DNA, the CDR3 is TGTGCCAGCAGCTTAGAGGGCAGACTGAACACTGAAGCTTTCTTT.

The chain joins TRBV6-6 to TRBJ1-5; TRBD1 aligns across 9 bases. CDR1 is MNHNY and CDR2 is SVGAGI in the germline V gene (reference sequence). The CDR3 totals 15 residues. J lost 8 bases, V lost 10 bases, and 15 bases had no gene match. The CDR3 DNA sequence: TGTGCCATCTCGCCAGGGACAGGGTCCGGGGAGCCCCAGCATTTT. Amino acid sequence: CAISPGTGSGEPQHF.

The CDR3 nucleotides are TGTGCCTGGAGTGGGACAGGGGGCTTCTACGAGCAGTACTTC. Amino acid sequence: CAWSGTGGFYEQYF. V usage is TRBV30 and J usage is TRBJ2-7; 11 nucleotides align to TRBD1. The CDR3 totals 14 residues. With V trimmed by 1 base and J by 3 bases, 2 bases remained unmatched. The germline V gene encodes CDR1 GTSNPN and CDR2 SVGIG (reference sequence).

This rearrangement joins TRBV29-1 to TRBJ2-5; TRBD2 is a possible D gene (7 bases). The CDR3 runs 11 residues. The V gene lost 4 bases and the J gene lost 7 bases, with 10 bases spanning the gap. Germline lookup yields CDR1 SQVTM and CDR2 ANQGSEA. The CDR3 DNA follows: TGCAGCGTTGTTAGGGGGGGGACCCAGTACTTC. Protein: CSVVRGGTQYF. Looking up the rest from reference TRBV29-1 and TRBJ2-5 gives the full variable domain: SAVISQKPSRDICQRGTSLTIQCQVDSQVTMMFWYRQQPGQSLTLIATANQGSEATYESGFVIDKFPISRPNLTFSTLTVSNMSPEDSSIYLCSVVRGGTQYFGPGTRLLVL.

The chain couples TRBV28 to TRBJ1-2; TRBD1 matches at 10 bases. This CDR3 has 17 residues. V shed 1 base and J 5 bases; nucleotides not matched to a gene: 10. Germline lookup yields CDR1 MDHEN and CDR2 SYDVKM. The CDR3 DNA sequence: TGTGCCAGCAGTTTATCGACAGGGGGCGGTCCCGGGTATGGCTACACCTTC. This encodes CASSLSTGGGPGYGYTF.

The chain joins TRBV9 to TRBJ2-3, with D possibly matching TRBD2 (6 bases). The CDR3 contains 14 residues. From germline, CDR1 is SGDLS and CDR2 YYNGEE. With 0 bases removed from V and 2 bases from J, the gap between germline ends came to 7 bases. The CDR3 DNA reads TGTGCCAGCAGCGTAGTAGCGGACACAGATACGCAGTATTTT. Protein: CASSVVADTDTQYF.

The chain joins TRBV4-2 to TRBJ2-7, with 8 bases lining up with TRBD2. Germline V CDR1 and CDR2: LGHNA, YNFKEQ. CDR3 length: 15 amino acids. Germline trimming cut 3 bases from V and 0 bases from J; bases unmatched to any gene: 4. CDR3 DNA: TGTGCCAGCAGCCAGAGGAGCGGGAGCTCCTACGAGCAGTACTTC. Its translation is CASSQRSGSSYEQYF.

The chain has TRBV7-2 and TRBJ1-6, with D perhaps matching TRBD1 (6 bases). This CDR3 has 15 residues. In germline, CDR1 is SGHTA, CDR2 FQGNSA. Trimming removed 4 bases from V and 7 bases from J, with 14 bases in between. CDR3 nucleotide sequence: TGTGCCAGCAGCTCCGGACAGTCCCGGAATTCACCCCTCCACTTT. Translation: CASSSGQSRNSPLHF.

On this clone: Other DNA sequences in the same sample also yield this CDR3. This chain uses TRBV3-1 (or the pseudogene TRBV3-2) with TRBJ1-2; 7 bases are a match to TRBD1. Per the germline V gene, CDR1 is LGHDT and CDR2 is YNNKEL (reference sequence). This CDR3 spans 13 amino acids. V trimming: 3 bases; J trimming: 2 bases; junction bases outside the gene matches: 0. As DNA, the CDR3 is TGTGCCAGCAGCCAGGGACAGAACTATGGCTACACCTTC. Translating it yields CASSQGQNYGYTF.

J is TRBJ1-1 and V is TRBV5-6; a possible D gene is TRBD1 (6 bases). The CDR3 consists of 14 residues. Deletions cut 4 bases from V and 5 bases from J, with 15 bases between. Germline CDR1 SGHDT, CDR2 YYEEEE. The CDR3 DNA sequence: TGTGCCAGCAGCCGGATCGGTGGACAGACTGAAGCTTTCTTT. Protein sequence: CASSRIGGQTEAFF.

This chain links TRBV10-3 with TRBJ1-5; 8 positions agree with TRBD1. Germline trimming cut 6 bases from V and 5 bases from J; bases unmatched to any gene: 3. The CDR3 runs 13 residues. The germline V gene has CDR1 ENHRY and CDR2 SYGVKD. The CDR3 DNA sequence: TGTGCCATCAGAGCAGGGGGCGATCAGCCCCAGCATTTT. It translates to CAIRAGGDQPQHF.

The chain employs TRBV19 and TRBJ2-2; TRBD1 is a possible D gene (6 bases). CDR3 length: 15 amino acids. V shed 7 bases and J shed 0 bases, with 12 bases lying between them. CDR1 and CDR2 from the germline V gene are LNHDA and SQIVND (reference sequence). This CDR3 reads CASNNRAANTGELFF. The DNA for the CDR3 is TGTGCCAGTAACAACAGGGCCGCGAACACCGGGGAGCTGTTTTTT. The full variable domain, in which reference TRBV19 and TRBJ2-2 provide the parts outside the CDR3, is DGGITQSPKYLFRKEGQNVTLSCEQNLNHDAMYWYRQDPGQGLRLIYYSQIVNDFQKGDIAEGYSVSREKKESFPLTVTSAQKNPTAFYLCASNNRAANTGELFFGEGSRLTVL.

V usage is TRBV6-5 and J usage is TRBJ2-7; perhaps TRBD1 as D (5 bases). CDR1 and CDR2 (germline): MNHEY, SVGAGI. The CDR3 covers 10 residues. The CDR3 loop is CASGTYEQYF. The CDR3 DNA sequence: TGTGCTTCAGGGACCTACGAGCAGTACTTC.

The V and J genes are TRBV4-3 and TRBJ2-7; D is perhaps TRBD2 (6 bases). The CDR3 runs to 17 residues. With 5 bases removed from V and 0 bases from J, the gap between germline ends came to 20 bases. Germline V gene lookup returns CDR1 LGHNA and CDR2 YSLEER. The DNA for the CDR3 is TGCGCCAGCAGCTTGCGACAGTTCGCGGGGATCTCCTACGAGCAGTACTTC. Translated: CASSLRQFAGISYEQYF.

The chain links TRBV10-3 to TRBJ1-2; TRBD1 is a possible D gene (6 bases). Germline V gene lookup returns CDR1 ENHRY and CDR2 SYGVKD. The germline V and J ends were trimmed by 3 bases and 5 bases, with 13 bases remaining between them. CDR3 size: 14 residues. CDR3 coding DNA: TGTGCCATCAGTGATGGACAGCGGCTTTATGGCTACACCTTC. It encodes CAISDGQRLYGYTF.

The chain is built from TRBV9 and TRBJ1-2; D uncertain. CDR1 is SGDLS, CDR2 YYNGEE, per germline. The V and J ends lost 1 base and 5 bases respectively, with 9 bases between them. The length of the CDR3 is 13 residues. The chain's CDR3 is CASSVRDTYGYTF. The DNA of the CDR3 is TGTGCCAGCAGCGTACGAGACACGTATGGCTACACCTTC.

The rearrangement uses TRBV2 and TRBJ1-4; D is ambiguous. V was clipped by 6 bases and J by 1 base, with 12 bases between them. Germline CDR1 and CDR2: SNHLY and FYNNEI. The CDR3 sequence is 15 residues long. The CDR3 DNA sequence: TGTGCCAGCAGGGAAATGGTGCGAACTAATGAAAAACTGTTTTTT. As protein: CASREMVRTNEKLFF.

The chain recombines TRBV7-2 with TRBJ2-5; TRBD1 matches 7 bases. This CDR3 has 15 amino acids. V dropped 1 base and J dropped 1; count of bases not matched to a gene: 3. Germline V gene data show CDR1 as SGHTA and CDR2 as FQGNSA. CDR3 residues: CASSLVAGGQETQYF. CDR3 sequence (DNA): TGTGCCAGCAGCTTAGTCGCAGGGGGCCAAGAGACCCAGTACTTC.

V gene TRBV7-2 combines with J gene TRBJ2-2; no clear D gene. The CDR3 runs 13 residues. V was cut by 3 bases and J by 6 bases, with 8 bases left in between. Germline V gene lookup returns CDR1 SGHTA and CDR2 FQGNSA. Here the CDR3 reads CASSFAAAGELFF. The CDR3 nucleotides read TGTGCCAGCAGCTTTGCCGCAGCCGGGGAGCTGTTTTTT. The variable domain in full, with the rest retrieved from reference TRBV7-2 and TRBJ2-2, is GAGVSQSPSNKVTEKGKDVELRCDPISGHTALYWYRQSLGQGLEFLIYFQGNSAPDKSGLPSDRFSAERTGGSVSTLTIQRTQQEDSAVYLCASSFAAAGELFFGEGSRLTVL.

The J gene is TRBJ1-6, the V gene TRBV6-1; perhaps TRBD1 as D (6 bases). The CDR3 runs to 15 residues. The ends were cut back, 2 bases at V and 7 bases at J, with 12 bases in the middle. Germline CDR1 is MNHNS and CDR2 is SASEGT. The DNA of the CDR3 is TGTGCCAGCAGTGAAAGAGTCAGGGGCAATTCACCCCTCCACTTT. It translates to CASSERVRGNSPLHF.

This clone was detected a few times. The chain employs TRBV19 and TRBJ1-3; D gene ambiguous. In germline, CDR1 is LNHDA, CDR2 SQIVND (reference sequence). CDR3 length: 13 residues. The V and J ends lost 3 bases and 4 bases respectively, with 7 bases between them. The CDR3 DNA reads TGTGCCAGTAGTATCGCCAGAGGAAACACCATATATTTT. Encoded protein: CASSIARGNTIYF.

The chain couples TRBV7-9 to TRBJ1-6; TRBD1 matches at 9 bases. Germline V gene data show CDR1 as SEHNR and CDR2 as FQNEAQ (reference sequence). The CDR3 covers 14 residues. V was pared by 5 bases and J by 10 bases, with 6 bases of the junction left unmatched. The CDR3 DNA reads TGTGCCAGCAGCCCAGGGACAGGGATCTCACCCCTCCACTTT. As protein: CASSPGTGISPLHF.

The CDR3 loop reads CASSRPGQRTEAFF. DNA of the CDR3: TGTGCCAGCAGCCGGCCGGGACAGCGCACTGAAGCTTTCTTT. This sequence joins TRBV11-2 and TRBJ1-1, with TRBD1 matching 7 bases. The CDR3 is 14 amino acids. V shed 5 bases and J 4 bases; nucleotides not matched to a gene: 7. Germline CDR1 and CDR2: SGHAT and FQNNGV.

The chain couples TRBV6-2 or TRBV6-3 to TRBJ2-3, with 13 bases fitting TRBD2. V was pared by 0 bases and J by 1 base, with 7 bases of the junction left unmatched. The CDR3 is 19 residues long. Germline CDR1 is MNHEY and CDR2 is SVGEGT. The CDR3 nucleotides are TGTGCCAGCAGTTACTCGTATTCAACTAGCGGGGGGGGCACAGATACGCAGTATTTT. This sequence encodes CASSYSYSTSGGGTDTQYF.

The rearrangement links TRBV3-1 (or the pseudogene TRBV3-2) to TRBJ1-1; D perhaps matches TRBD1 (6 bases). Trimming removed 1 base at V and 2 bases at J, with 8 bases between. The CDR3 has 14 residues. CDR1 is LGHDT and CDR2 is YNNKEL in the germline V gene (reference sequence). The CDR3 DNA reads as TGTGCCAGCAGCCAAGCAGGGGAAAACACTGAAGCTTTCTTT. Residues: CASSQAGENTEAFF.

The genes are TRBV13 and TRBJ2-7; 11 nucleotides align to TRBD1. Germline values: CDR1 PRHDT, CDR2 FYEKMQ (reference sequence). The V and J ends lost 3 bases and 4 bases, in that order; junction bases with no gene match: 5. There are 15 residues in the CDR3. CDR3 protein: CASSFAGQGEYEQYF. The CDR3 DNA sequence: TGTGCCAGCAGCTTCGCGGGACAGGGGGAATACGAGCAGTACTTC.